This record covers a single TCR beta chain. This sample was included in a study of blood T cell repertoires in COVID-19. The overall study: Italy, Spain and the United States were the sources of the convalescent and acute COVID-19 samples. In each case, the material was cDNA or gDNA derived from T cells, B-cell-depleted T cells, or PBMCs.

Trimming stripped 0 bases from V and 8 bases from J, with 18 bases between. The CDR3 is made up of 16 amino acids. Germline V CDR1 and CDR2: SGDLS, YYNGEE. In the study's own analysis: Reference gene primer amplification gave nucleated cell count estimates. The method was immunoSEQ multiplex PCR; TCRdb's version includes in-frame clones alone and lacks a portion of them. From that table come the V and J calls and clone size; the DNA was used to work out D and trimming. The sample includes around 140,000 clones, 87% of them seen just once. V gene TRBV9 combines with J gene TRBJ2-1, with D possibly TRBD2 on 5 matching bases. The specimen was peripheral blood. This clonotype was obtained from a man older than 75 with acute or convalescent COVID-19. Here the CDR3 DNA reads TGTGCCAGCAGCGTAGATGGGCTAGCCCGAGTCGATGAGCAGTTCTTC. It yields the protein CASSVDGLARVDEQFF.